What follows is one T cell receptor beta chain and its context. The sample is drawn from a study of blood T cell repertoires in COVID-19. Study overall: Sample material is recorded as cDNA or gDNA derived from T cells, B-cell-depleted T cells, or PBMCs.

The CDR3 has 15 amino acids. The germline V gene has CDR1 SGHTA and CDR2 FQGNSA. Trimming took 1 base from V and 4 from J; bases not matched to a gene: 5. Sequencing used immunoSEQ multiplex PCR; TCRdb keeps in-frame clones, though not all of them. Of some 200,000 clones in the sample, 83% were seen once. The source is a woman aged 40 to 50 with acute or convalescent COVID-19. The gene calls are TRBV7-2 and TRBJ2-7, with 9 bases lining up with TRBD2. Material for sequencing was peripheral blood. CDR3 amino acids: CASSLGGLAVYEQYF. Here the CDR3 DNA reads TGTGCCAGCAGCTTAGGGGGACTAGCAGTTTACGAGCAGTACTTC. The full variable domain, its missing parts supplied by reference TRBV7-2 and TRBJ2-7, is GAGVSQSPSNKVTEKGKDVELRCDPISGHTALYWYRQSLGQGLEFLIYFQGNSAPDKSGLPSDRFSAERTGGSVSTLTIQRTQQEDSAVYLCASSLGGLAVYEQYFGPGTRLTVT.